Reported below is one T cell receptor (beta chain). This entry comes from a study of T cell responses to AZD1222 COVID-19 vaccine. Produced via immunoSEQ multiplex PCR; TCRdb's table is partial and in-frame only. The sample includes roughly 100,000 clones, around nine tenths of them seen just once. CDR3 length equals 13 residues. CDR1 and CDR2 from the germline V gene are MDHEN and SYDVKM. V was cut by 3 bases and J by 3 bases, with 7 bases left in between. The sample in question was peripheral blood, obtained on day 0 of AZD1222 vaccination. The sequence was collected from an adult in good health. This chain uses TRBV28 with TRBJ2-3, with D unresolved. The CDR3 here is CASSFFGTDTQYF. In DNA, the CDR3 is TGTGCCAGCAGTTTTTTTGGGACAGATACGCAGTATTTT. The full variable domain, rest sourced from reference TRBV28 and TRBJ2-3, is DVKVTQSSRYLVKRTGEKVFLECVQDMDHENMFWYRQDPGLGLRLIYFSYDVKMKEKGDIPEGYSVSREKKERFSLILESASTNQTSMYLCASSFFGTDTQYFGPGTRLTVL.